These 6 T cell receptor beta chains were sequenced from one sample in a study of cytomegalovirus exposure and HLA in healthy donors. With 60 Vbeta and 13 Jbeta primers, the PCR was carried out. Clones were sequenced by immunoSEQ multiplex PCR, and TCRdb holds only the in-frame ones, with some missing. This table holds approximately 110,000 clones, less than 85% found once. What was sequenced was PBMCs. The receptors were gathered from a middle-aged man in good health and CMV-seropositive.

This clone was found once. The chain is built from TRBV7-9 and TRBJ1-2, with a weak D call TRBD1 (5 bases). The CDR3 totals 13 residues. The germline V gene has CDR1 SEHNR and CDR2 FQNEAQ (reference sequence). V lost 0 bases and J lost 4, with 6 bases in between. The CDR3 coding sequence is TGTGCCAGCAGCTTAGCCGACAGCTATGGCTACACCTTC. This translates into CASSLADSYGYTF. The full variable domain, completed using reference TRBV7-9 and TRBJ1-2, is DTGVSQNPRHKITKRGQNVTFRCDPISEHNRLYWYRQTLGQGPEFLTYFQNEAQLEKSRLLSDRFSAERPKGSFSTLEIQRTEQGDSAMYLCASSLADSYGYTFGSGTRLTVV.

This clone appeared a few times. This CDR3 reads CAWSQGDTDTQYF. The CDR3 nucleotides read TGTGCCTGGAGTCAGGGTGACACAGATACGCAGTATTTT. J is TRBJ2-3 and V is TRBV30, with D possibly matching TRBD1 (5 bases). Looked up from germline, CDR1 is GTSNPN and CDR2 is SVGIG (reference sequence). With 2 bases removed from V and 2 bases from J, the gap between germline ends came to 8 bases. The CDR3 runs to 13 residues. Using reference TRBV30 and TRBJ2-3 for the parts outside the CDR3, the full variable domain is SQTIHQWPATLVQPVGSPLSLECTVEGTSNPNLYWYRQAAGRGLQLLFYSVGIGQISSEVPQNLSASRPQDRQFILSSKKLLLSDSGFYLCAWSQGDTDTQYFGPGTRLTVL.

In this sample, this clone turned up a few times. The rearrangement links TRBV5-6 to TRBJ2-5; 12 nucleotides match TRBD2. The germline gives CDR1 SGHDT, CDR2 YYEEEE. The CDR3 runs 17 residues. V lost 1 base and J lost 0; bases outside the gene matches: 4. The chain's CDR3 is CASSLWTSGTYQETQYF. CDR3 DNA: TGTGCCAGCAGCTTGTGGACTAGCGGGACGTACCAAGAGACCCAGTACTTC.

The V and J genes are TRBV7-2 and TRBJ1-2, with D perhaps matching TRBD1 (5 bases). Germline V gene data show CDR1 as SGHTA and CDR2 as FQGNSA. The CDR3 extends over 15 amino acids. V dropped 0 bases and J dropped 5 bases, with 13 bases sitting between them. As DNA, the CDR3 is TGTGCCAGCAGCTTAGCTCCAGGGATCCTTTATGGCTACACCTTC. It codes for CASSLAPGILYGYTF. The entire variable domain, with the rest obtained from reference TRBV7-2 and TRBJ1-2, is as follows: GAGVSQSPSNKVTEKGKDVELRCDPISGHTALYWYRQSLGQGLEFLIYFQGNSAPDKSGLPSDRFSAERTGGSVSTLTIQRTQQEDSAVYLCASSLAPGILYGYTFGSGTRLTVV.

This clone showed up just once. The chain links TRBV7-2 to TRBJ1-6; D is ambiguous. There are 14 residues in the CDR3. Germline V lookup: CDR1 SGHTA, CDR2 FQGNSA. The V end was cut by 2 bases, the J end by 9 bases, with 11 bases between. The CDR3 sequence: CASSLLSARSPLHF. CDR3 coding DNA: TGTGCCAGCAGCTTACTAAGCGCGCGTTCACCCCTCCACTTT.

This clone was seen only a few times. J is TRBJ1-6 and V is TRBV30, with D hard to call. Germline lookup yields CDR1 GTSNPN and CDR2 SVGIG (reference sequence). The CDR3 spans 13 residues. Trimming pared 2 bases from V and 8 bases from J, leaving 10 bases between. The DNA for the CDR3 is TGTGCCTGGAGTTCGGCAAGCGATTCACCCCTCCACTTT. It specifies CAWSSASDSPLHF.